The 7 T cell receptor beta chains below all came from one sample that was sequenced in a study of blood T cell repertoires in COVID-19 (TCRdb year 2020). The library came from the immunoSEQ multiplex PCR assay. This immuneACCESS table, as held by TCRdb, lists in-frame sequences with V and J called but not all clones. Of the missing ones, under half trace to an unresolved V gene in checked studies; the others have no known cause. For this sample the table gives around 130,000 clones, of which around 80% were detected only once. 10% to 12% of the sample goes to the ten largest clones. The sequenced sample consisted of peripheral blood. The receptors derive from a human donor in a cohort sampled during active COVID-19.

V and J are TRBV5-5 and TRBJ2-7; D is possibly TRBD1 (6 bases). Trimming left V 4 bases short and J 5 bases short, with 13 bases between. Germline V gene lookup returns CDR1 SGHKS and CDR2 YYEKEE (reference sequence). The CDR3 loop spans 13 amino acids. CDR3 nucleotide sequence: TGTGCCAGCAGCCCCTGGACAGAAGACGAGCAGTACTTC. It translates to CASSPWTEDEQYF. The whole variable domain, remainder taken from reference TRBV5-5 and TRBJ2-7, is DAGVTQSPTHLIKTRGQQVTLRCSPISGHKSVSWYQQVLGQGPQFIFQYYEKEERGRGNFPDRFSARQFPNYSSELNVNALLLGDSALYLCASSPWTEDEQYFGPGTRLTVT.

The chain uses TRBV10-2 and TRBJ2-7; the match to TRBD2 covers 9 bases. This CDR3 is 15 amino acids long. Germline V lookup: CDR1 WSHSY, CDR2 SAAADI. J lost 0 bases, V lost 8 bases, and 8 bases had no gene match. The CDR3 protein is CASRPAGGGSYEQYF. In DNA, the CDR3 is TGCGCCAGCCGGCCAGCGGGGGGCGGCTCCTACGAGCAGTACTTC.

The chain joins TRBV7-6 to TRBJ2-3, with a possible D match to TRBD1 (5 bases). Trimming removed 1 base from V and 6 bases from J, with 14 bases in between. Germline V lookup: CDR1 SGHVS, CDR2 FNYEAQ. This CDR3 is 15 amino acids long. CDR3 amino acids: CASSLVGRAVDTQYF. The CDR3, as DNA: TGTGCCAGCAGCTTAGTCGGCAGGGCCGTTGATACGCAGTATTTT.

J is TRBJ2-2 and V is TRBV24-1; maybe TRBD1 (6 bases). CDR1 and CDR2 (germline): KGHDR, SFDVKD. This CDR3 is 15 amino acids long. Trimming cost V 11 bases and J 1 base, with 16 bases left between them. CDR3 region: CAKRRAGENTGELFF. The CDR3 bases are TGTGCCAAAAGGCGGGCAGGGGAGAACACCGGGGAGCTGTTTTTT.

The chain employs TRBV18 and TRBJ2-5; 11 bases line up with TRBD2. With V trimmed by 2 bases and J by 5 bases, 4 bases remained unmatched. This CDR3 contains 15 residues. CDR1 is KGHSH, CDR2 LQKENI, per germline. In DNA, the CDR3 is TGTGCCAGCTCACCATCTAGCGGGGGGAAGGAGACCCAGTACTTC. It is translated as CASSPSSGGKETQYF.

This chain connects TRBV6-5 to TRBJ1-1; the D gene is possibly TRBD1 (6 bases). This CDR3 region has 12 residues. CDR1 and CDR2 from the germline V gene are MNHEY and SVGAGI. V lost 5 bases, J lost 7 bases, and 11 bases lay in between. The CDR3 coding sequence is TGTGCCAGCAGTCAGGGGAATGGTGAAGCTTTCTTT. The encoded protein is CASSQGNGEAFF.

This chain uses TRBV6-6 with TRBJ2-2, with TRBD1 matching over 10 bases. V shed 2 bases and J 4 bases; nucleotides not matched to a gene: 4. This CDR3 is built from 16 residues. Germline V gene sequence: CDR1 MNHNY, CDR2 SVGAGI (reference sequence). DNA for the CDR3: TGTGCCAGCAGTTACACGGGACAGGGGCCCACCGGGGAGCTGTTTTTT. Protein product: CASSYTGQGPTGELFF.